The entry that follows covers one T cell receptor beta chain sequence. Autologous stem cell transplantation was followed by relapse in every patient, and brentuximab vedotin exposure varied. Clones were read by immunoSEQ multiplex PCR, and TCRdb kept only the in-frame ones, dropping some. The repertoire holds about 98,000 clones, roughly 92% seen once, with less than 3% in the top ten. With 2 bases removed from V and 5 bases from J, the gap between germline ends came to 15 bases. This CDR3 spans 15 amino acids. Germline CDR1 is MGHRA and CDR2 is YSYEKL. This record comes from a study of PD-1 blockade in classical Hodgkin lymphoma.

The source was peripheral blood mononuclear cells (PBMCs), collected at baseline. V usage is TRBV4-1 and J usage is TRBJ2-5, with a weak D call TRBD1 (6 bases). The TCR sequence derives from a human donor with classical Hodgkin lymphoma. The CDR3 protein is CASSQLLTGRETQYF. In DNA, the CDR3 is TGCGCCAGCAGCCAACTTTTAACAGGGCGGGAGACCCAGTACTTC.